Sequencing of this T cell receptor beta chain was carried out in a study of neoadjuvant anti-PD-1 for oral cavity cancer. Background on the study: Patients without progression received a fourth nivolumab dose around day 43, then surgical resection on days 50-56.

Trimming cost V 2 bases and J 6 bases, with 7 bases left between them. Germline V lookup: CDR1 WSHSY, CDR2 SAAADI. This CDR3 is 13 amino acids long. Time point described: after neoadjuvant nivolumab, at surgical resection. Stage II-IVA oral cavity squamous cell carcinoma was new and untreated by systemic or radiation therapy. Assay used: immunoSEQ multiplex PCR; TCRdb lists only in-frame clones, some missing. Here the sample spans around 70,000 clones, 85% being singletons. This clone was picked up a small number of times. Sequenced material: PBMCs, taken after nivolumab (anti-PD-1) treatment. This chain connects TRBV10-2 to TRBJ2-2, with D unclear. The sequence came from a person aged 35-80 years with oral cavity squamous cell carcinoma. For the CDR3, the DNA is TGCGCCAGCAGTGAGGGCCGGGCCGGGGAGCTGTTTTTT. Protein: CASSEGRAGELFF.